This TCR beta chain was profiled in a study of cytomegalovirus exposure and HLA in healthy donors. This PCR relied on a set of 60 Vbeta primers and 13 Jbeta primers. Here immunoSEQ multiplex PCR was the method, and the copy in TCRdb shows in-frame clones only, minus some. The data show 120,000 or so clones, 75% to 90% seen once. The CDR3 is 15 residues long. After removal of 6 bases from V and 4 bases from J, the junction contained 9 bases not matched to a gene. Germline CDR1 MNHEY, CDR2 SMNVEV (reference sequence). Sequencing input: PBMCs. This TCR was sampled from a man aged 25-40 years in good health and CMV-seropositive. The chain couples TRBV27 to TRBJ2-1; 7 nucleotides line up with TRBD1. CDR3 protein: CASSRPGQSYNEQFF. Written as DNA, the CDR3 is TGTGCCAGCAGCCGCCCGGGACAGAGTTACAATGAGCAGTTCTTC.